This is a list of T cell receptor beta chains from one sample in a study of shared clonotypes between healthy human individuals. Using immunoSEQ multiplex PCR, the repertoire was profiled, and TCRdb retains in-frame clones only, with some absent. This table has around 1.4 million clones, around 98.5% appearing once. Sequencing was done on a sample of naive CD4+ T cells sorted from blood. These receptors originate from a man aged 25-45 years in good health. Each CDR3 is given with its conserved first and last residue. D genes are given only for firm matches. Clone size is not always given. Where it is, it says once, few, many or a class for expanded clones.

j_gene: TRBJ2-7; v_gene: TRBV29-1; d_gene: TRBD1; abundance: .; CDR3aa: CSVWGSGTGGSEQYF; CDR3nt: TGCAGCGTCTGGGGGAGCGGGACAGGGGGCTCCGAGCAGTACTTC
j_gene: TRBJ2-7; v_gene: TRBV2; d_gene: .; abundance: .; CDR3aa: CASSEGRGTFHYEQYF; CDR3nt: TGTGCCAGCAGTGAGGGCAGGGGAACCTTCCACTACGAGCAGTACTTC
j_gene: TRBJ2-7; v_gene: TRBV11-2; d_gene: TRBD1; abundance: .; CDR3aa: CASSTGTGAPGEQYF; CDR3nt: TGTGCCAGCAGTACCGGGACAGGGGCTCCGGGGGAGCAGTACTTC
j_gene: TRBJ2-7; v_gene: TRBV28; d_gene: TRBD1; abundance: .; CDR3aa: CASSSWTGALYEQYF; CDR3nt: TGTGCCAGCAGCTCATGGACAGGGGCCCTGTACGAGCAGTACTTC
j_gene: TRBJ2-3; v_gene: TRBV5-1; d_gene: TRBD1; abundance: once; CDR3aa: CASSLGGTGGPDTQYF; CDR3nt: TGCGCCAGCAGCTTGGGTGGGACAGGGGGTCCAGATACGCAGTATTTT
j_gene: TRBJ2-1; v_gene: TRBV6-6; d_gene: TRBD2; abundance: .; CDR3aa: CASSWSGIGNEQFF; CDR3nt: TGTGCCAGCAGTTGGAGCGGGATAGGCAATGAGCAGTTCTTC
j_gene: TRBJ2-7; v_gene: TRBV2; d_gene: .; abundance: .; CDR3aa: CASSVERAYEQYF; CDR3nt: TGTGCCAGCAGTGTGGAGAGGGCCTACGAGCAGTACTTC
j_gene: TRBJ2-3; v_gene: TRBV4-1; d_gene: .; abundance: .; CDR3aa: CASSLEGAGTDTQYF; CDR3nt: TGCGCCAGCAGCTTGGAGGGGGCCGGAACAGATACGCAGTATTTT
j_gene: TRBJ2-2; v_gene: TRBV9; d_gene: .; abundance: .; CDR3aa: CASSVTKGKSNMYGELFF; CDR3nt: TGTGCCAGCAGCGTAACAAAGGGAAAGTCGAACATGTACGGGGAGCTGTTTTTT
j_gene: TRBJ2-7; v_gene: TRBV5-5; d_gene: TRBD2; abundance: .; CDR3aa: CASSLSSGGPYEQYF; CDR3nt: TGTGCCAGCAGCTTGTCTAGCGGGGGCCCCTACGAGCAGTACTTC
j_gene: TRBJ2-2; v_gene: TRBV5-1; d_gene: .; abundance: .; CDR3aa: CASSLSGKSNTGELFF; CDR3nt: TGCGCCAGCAGCTTGTCCGGGAAATCGAACACCGGGGAGCTGTTTTTT
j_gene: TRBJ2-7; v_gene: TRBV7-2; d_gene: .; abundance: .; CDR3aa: CASALSGRYEQYF; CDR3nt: TGTGCCAGCGCCCTGAGCGGGCGCTACGAGCAGTACTTC
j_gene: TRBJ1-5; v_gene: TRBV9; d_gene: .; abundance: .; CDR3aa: CASSQDREQPQHF; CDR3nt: TGTGCCAGCAGTCAGGACAGAGAACAGCCCCAGCATTTT
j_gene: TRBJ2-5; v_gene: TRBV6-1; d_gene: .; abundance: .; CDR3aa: CASSGGAILKETQYF; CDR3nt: TGTGCCAGCAGTGGCGGGGCTATTCTAAAAGAGACCCAGTACTTC
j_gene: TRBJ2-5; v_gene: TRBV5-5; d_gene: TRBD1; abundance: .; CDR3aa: CASSFTGGLGETQYF; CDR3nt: TGTGCCAGCAGCTTTACAGGGGGCCTGGGAGAGACCCAGTACTTC
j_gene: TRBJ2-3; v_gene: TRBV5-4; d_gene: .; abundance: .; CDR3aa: CASSTKAGHQDTQYF; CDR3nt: TGTGCCAGCAGTACCAAAGCGGGCCACCAAGATACGCAGTATTTT
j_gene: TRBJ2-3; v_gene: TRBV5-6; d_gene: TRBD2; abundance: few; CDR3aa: CASSFSGTRSTDTQYF; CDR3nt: TGTGCCAGCAGCTTCAGCGGGACTAGAAGCACAGATACGCAGTATTTT
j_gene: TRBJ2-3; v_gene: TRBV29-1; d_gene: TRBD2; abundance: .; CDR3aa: CSASGRGTDTQYF; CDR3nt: TGCAGCGCTAGCGGGAGGGGAACAGATACGCAGTATTTT
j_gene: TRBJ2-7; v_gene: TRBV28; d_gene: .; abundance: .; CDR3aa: CASIQGAVGYEQYF; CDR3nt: TGTGCCAGCATACAGGGCGCCGTTGGATACGAGCAGTACTTC
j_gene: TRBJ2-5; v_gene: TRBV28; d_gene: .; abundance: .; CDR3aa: CASSASGPLNAETQYF; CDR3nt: TGTGCCAGCAGTGCGAGCGGACCCCTTAATGCCGAGACCCAGTACTTC
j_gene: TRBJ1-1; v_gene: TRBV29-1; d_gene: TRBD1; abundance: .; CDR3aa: CSHGTATEAFF; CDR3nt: TGCAGCCATGGGACAGCCACTGAAGCTTTCTTT
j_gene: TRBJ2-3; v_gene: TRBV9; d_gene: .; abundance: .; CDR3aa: CASSVLAIATDTQYF; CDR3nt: TGTGCCAGCAGCGTATTAGCGATCGCCACAGATACGCAGTATTTT
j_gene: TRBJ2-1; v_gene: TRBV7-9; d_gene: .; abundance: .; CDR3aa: CASGLGLAKRSSYNEQFF; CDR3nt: TGTGCCAGCGGCTTAGGGCTAGCGAAAAGGAGCTCCTACAATGAGCAGTTCTTC
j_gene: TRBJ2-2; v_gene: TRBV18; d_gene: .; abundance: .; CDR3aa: CASSPQGSTGELFF; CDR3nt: TGTGCCAGCTCACCACAAGGGTCCACCGGGGAGCTGTTTTTT
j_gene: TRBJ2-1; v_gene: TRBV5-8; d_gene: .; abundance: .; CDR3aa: CASSFRDNEQFF; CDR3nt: TGTGCCAGCAGCTTTAGAGACAATGAGCAGTTCTTC
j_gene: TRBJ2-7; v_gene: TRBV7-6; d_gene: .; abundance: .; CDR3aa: CASSLGGFGEQYF; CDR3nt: TGTGCCAGCAGCTTAGGCGGGTTCGGTGAGCAGTACTTC
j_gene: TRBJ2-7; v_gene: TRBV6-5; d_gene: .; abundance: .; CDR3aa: CASSPTGRRAREQYF; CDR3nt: TGTGCCAGCAGTCCGACAGGGAGGCGGGCGAGGGAGCAGTACTTC
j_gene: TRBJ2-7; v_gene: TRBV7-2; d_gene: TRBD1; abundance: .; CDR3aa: CASSSGTVSYEQYF; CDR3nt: TGTGCCAGCAGCTCCGGGACAGTCTCCTACGAGCAGTACTTC
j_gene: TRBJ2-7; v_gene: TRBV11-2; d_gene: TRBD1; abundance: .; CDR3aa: CASSTLRDRVSYEQYF; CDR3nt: TGTGCCAGCAGCACCCTCAGGGACAGGGTTTCCTACGAGCAGTACTTC
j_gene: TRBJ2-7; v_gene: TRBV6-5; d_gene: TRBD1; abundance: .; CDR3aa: CASSLYRGPTYEQYF; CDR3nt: TGTGCCAGCAGTTTATACAGGGGCCCCACCTACGAGCAGTACTTC
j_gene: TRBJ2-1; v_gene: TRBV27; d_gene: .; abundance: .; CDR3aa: CASKAGNSYNEQFF; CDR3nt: TGTGCCAGCAAAGCGGGTAATTCCTACAATGAGCAGTTCTTC
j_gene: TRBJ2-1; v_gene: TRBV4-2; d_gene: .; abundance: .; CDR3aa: CASSQDLRLDNEQFF; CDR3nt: TGTGCCAGCAGCCAAGATCTTCGGCTTGACAATGAGCAGTTCTTC
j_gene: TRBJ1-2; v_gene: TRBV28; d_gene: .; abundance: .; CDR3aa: CASSFGRLANYGYTF; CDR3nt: TGTGCCAGCAGTTTCGGACGGTTAGCTAACTATGGCTACACCTTC